The clone carrying this TCR beta chain is a singleton in its sample. Its antigen is unidentified. The data belong to a study of CD8 T cells in Susac syndrome. TCR beta was sequenced from blood CD8+ and CD4+ T cells. FACS was used to enrich TEMRA cells, whereas the CD8+ and CD4+ T cells were obtained by negative isolation. The length of the CDR3 is 15 residues. V shed 1 base and J shed 1 base, with 11 bases lying between them. Germline CDR1 SGHDT, CDR2 YYEEEE. Study results and caveats: Clonal expansion was missing from Susac syndrome CD4+ T cell repertoires.

Reverse transcription of roughly 0.45 to 1 ug RNA was performed with random hexamers. Amplification of TCR beta CDR3 by immunoSEQ multiplex PCR spanned 54 Vbeta and 13 Jbeta. TCRdb redid the calling of the immunoSEQ multiplex PCR reads with MiXCR, one entry per CDR3 protein. The table records around 230,000 distinct CDR3 sequences, approximately 95% of them present only once. The receptor's source is a human donor with Susac syndrome. The rearrangement joins TRBV5-6 to TRBJ1-1; perhaps TRBD1 as D (5 bases). Sequenced input: CD4+ T cells from PBMCs. In DNA, the CDR3 is TGTGCCAGCAGCTTGTCAAGGGGACGGAACACTGAAGCTTTCTTT. This translates into CASSLSRGRNTEAFF.